The entry below describes one TCR beta chain. Its antigen is not identified. This CDR3 comprises 16 residues. Trimming cost V 4 bases and J 2 bases; bases outside gene matches: 11. Germline assignment: CDR1 LGHNA and CDR2 YNFKEQ. Though nominally healthy at sampling, donors likely had unrecorded immune exposures. In the PCR, 60 Vbeta and 13 Jbeta primers were used. Sequenced by immunoSEQ multiplex PCR; TCRdb stores in-frame clones only, minus some. The table lists about 110,000 clones, 55% to 80% of them singletons. The data originate from a study of cytomegalovirus exposure and HLA in healthy donors. Whole-study findings and limits: Later work associated more than 15,000 TCR beta sequences with HLA alleles at 0.05 false discovery rate.

The chain carries TRBV4-2 and TRBJ2-7; TRBD1 matches 7 bases. This TCR was recovered from a woman aged 25 to 45 in good health and CMV-seronegative. The sample taken for sequencing was PBMCs. CDR3 residues: CASSLTADRDPYEQYF. The DNA for the CDR3 is TGTGCCAGCAGCCTCACCGCCGACAGGGACCCCTACGAGCAGTACTTC.